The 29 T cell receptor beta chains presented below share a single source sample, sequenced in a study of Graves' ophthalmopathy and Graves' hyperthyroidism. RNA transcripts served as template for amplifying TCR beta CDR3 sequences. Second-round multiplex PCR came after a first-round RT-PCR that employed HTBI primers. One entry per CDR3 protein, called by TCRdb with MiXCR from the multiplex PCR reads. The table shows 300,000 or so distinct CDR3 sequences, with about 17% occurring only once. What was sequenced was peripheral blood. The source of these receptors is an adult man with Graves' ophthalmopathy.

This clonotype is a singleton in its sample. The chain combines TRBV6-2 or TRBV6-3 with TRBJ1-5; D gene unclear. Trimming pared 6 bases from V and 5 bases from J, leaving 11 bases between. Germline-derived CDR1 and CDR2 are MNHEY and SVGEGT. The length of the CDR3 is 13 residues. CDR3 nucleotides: TGTGCCAGCAGGCATGAAGTCCATCAGCCCCAGCATTTT. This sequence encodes CASRHEVHQPQHF.

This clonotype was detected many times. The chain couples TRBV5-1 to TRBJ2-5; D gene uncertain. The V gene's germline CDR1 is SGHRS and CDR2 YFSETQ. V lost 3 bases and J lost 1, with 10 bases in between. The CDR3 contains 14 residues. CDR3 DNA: TGCGCCAGCAGCTCTTTGGGGTTCCAAGAGACCCAGTACTTC. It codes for CASSSLGFQETQYF.

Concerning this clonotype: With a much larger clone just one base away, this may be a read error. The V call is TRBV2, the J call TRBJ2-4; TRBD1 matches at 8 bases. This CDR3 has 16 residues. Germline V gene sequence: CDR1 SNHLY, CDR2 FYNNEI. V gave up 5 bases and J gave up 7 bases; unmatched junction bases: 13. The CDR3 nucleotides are TGTGCCAGCAGTCGTGGACTGGACAGGGTATTTAACATTCAGTACTTC. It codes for CASSRGLDRVFNIQYF.

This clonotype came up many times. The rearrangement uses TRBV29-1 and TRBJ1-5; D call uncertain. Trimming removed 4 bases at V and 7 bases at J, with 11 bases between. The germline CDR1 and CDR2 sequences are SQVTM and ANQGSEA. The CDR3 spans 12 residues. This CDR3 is CSVGNPPQPQHF. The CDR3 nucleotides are TGCAGCGTTGGTAATCCCCCGCAGCCCCAGCATTTT.

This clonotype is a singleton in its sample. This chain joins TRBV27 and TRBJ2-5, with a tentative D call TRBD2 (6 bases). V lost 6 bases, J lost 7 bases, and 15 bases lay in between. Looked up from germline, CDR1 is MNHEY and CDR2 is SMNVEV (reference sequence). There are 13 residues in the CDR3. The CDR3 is CASSPRRVGTQYF. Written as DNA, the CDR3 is TGTGCCAGCAGCCCCCGGAGGGTGGGGACCCAGTACTTC.

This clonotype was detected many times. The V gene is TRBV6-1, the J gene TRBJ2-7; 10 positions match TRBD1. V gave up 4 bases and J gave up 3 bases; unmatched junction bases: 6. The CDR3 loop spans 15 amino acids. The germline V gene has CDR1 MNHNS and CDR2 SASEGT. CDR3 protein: CASSVPGQGFYEQYF. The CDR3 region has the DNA TGTGCCAGCAGTGTGCCGGGACAGGGGTTCTACGAGCAGTACTTC.

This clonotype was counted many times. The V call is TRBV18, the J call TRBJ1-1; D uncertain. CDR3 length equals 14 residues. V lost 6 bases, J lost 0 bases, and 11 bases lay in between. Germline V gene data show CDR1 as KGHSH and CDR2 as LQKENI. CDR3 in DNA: TGTGCCAGCTCGATAAAGACCATGAACACTGAAGCTTTCTTT. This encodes CASSIKTMNTEAFF. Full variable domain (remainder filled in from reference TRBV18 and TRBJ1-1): NAGVMQNPRHLVRRRGQEARLRCSPMKGHSHVYWYRQLPEEGLKFMVYLQKENIIDESGMPKERFSAEFPKEGPSILRIQQVVRGDSAAYFCASSIKTMNTEAFFGQGTRLTVV.

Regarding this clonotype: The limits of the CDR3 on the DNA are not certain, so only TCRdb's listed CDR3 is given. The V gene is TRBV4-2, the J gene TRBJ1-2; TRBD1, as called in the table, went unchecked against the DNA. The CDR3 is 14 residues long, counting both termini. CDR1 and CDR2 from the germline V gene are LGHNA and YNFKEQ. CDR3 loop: CASSQVGQGIGYIF.

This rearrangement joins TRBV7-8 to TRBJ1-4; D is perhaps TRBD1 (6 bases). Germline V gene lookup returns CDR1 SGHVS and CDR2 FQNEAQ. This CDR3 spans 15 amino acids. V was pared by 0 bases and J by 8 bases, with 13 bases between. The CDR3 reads CASSLARTAGEKLFF. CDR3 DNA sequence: TGTGCCAGCAGCTTAGCCCGGACAGCTGGCGAAAAACTGTTTTTT.

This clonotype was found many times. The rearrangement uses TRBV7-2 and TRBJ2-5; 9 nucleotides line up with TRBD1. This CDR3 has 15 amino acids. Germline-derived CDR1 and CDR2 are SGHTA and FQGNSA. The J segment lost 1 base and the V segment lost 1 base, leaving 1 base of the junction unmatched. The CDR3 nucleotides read TGTGCCAGCAGCTTAGGGGACAGGGCCCAAGAGACCCAGTACTTC. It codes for CASSLGDRAQETQYF.

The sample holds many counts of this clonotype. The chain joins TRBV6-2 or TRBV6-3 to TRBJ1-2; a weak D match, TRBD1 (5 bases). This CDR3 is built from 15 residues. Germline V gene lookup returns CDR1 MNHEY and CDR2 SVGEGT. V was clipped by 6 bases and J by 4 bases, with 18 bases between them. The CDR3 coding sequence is TGTGCCAGCAGGGCCCAGGGAGAAGTTGGCTATGGCTACACCTTC. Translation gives CASRAQGEVGYGYTF.

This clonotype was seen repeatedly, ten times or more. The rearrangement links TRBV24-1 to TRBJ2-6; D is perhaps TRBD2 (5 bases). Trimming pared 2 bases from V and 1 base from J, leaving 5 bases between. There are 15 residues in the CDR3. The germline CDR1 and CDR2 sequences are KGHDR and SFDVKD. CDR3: CATSDSGSGANVLTF. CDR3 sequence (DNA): TGTGCCACCAGTGATTCGGGATCTGGGGCCAACGTCCTGACTTTC.

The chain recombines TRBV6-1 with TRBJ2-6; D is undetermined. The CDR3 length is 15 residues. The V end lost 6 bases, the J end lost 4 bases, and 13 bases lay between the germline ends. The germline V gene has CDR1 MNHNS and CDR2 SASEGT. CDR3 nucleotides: TGTGCCAGCAGCCCGAGGTCCGGGGGGGCCAACGTCCTGACTTTC. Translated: CASSPRSGGANVLTF.

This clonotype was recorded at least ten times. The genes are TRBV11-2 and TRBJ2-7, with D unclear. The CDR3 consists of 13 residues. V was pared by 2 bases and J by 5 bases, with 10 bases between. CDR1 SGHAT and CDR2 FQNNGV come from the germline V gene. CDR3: CASSLWDANEQYF. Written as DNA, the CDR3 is TGTGCCAGCAGCTTATGGGATGCCAACGAGCAGTACTTC.

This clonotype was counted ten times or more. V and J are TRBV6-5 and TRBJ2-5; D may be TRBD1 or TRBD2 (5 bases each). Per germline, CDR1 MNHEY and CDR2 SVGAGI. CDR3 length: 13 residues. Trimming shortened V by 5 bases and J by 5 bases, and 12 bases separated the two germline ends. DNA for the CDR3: TGTGCCAGCAGTAGGGGCAGGAGGGAGACCCAGTACTTC. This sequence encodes CASSRGRRETQYF.

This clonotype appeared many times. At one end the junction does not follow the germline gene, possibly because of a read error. CDR3 sequence reads: CASSPWQGSYGQYF. For the CDR3, the DNA is TGTGCCAGCAGTCCTTGGCAGGGCTCCTACGGGCAGTACTTC. V and J are TRBV28 and TRBJ2-7, with a tentative D call TRBD1 (5 bases). CDR3 length: 14 residues. Germline V gives CDR1 MDHEN, CDR2 SYDVKM.

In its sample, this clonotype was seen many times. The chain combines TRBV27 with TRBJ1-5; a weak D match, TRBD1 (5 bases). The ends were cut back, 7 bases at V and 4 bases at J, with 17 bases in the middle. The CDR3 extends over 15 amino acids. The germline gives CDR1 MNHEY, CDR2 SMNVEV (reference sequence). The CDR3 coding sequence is TGTGCCAGCACCCCCGGCCGGGGGATGAATCAGCCCCAGCATTTT. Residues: CASTPGRGMNQPQHF.

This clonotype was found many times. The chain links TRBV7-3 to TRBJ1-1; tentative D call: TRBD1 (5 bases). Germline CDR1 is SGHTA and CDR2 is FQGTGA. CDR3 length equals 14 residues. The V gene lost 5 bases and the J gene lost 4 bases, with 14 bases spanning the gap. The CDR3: CASSRGGRGTEAFF. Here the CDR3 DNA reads TGTGCCAGCAGCCGTGGGGGTCGGGGCACTGAAGCTTTCTTT.

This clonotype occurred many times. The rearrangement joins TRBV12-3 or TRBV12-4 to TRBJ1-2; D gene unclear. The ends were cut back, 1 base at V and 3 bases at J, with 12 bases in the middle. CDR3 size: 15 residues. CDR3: CASSLDVTVDYGYTF. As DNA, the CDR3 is TGTGCCAGCAGTTTAGACGTTACCGTAGACTATGGCTACACCTTC.

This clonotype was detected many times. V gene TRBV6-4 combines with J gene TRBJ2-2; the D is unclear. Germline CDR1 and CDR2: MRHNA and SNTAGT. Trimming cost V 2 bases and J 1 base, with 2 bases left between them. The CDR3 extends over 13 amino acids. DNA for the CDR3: TGTGCCAGCAGTGACAGGAACACCGGGGAGCTGTTTTTT. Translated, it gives CASSDRNTGELFF.

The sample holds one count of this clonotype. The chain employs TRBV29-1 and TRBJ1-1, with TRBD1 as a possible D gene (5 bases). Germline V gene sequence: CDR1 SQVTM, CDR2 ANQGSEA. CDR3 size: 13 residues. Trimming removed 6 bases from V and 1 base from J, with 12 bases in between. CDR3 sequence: CSVSRDGNTEAFF. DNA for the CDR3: TGCAGCGTAAGCCGGGACGGGAACACTGAAGCTTTCTTT. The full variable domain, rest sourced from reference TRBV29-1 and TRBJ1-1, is SAVISQKPSRDICQRGTSLTIQCQVDSQVTMMFWYRQQPGQSLTLIATANQGSEATYESGFVIDKFPISRPNLTFSTLTVSNMSPEDSSIYLCSVSRDGNTEAFFGQGTRLTVV.

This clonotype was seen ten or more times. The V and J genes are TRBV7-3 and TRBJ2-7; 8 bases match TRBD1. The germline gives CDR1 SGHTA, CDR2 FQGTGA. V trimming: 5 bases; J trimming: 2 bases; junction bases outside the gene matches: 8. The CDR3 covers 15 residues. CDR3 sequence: CASSPGQGSTYEQYF. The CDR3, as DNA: TGTGCCAGCAGCCCCGGACAGGGTAGTACCTACGAGCAGTACTTC.

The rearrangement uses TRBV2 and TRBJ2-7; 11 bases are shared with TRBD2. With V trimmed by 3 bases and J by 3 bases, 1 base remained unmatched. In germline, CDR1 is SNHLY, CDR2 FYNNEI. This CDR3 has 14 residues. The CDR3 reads CASSDTSGGYEQYF. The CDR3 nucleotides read TGTGCCAGCAGTGATACTAGCGGGGGCTACGAGCAGTACTTC.

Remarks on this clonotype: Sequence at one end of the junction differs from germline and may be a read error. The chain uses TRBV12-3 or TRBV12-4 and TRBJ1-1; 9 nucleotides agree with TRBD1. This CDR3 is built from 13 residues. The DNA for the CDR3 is TGTGCCAGCAGACACACAGGGGGCACTGAAGCTTCCTTT. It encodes CASRHTGGTEASF.

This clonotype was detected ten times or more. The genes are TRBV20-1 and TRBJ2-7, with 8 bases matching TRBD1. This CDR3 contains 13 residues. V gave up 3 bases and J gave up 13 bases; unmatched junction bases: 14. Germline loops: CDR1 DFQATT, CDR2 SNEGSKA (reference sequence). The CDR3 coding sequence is TGCAGTGCTAGGGCAGGACAGGGACGACCTTATTACTTC. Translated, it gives CSARAGQGRPYYF.

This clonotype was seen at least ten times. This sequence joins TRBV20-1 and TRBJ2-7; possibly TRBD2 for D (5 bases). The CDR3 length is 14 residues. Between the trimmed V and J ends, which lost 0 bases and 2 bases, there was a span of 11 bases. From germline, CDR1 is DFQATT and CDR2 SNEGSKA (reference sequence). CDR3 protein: CSARDPKRTYEQYF. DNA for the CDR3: TGCAGTGCTAGAGATCCTAAGCGGACCTACGAGCAGTACTTC.

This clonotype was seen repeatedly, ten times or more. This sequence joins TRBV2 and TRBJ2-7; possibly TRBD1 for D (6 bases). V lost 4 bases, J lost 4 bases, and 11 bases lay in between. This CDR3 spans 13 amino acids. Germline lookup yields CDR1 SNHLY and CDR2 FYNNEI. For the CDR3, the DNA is TGTGCCAGCAGTGTGACAGGTGAATACGAGCAGTACTTC. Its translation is CASSVTGEYEQYF.

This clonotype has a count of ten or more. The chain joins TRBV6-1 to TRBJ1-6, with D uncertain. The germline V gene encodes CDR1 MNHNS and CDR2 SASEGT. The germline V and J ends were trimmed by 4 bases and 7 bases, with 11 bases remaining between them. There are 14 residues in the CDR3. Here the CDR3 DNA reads TGTGCCAGCAGTGTCATTGGCGGGAATTCACCCCTCCACTTT. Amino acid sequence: CASSVIGGNSPLHF.

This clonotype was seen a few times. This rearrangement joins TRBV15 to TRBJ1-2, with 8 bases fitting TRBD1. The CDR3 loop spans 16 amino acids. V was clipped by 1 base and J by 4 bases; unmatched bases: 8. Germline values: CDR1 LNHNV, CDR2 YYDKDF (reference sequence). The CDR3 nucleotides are TGTGCCACCAGCAGAGTGCGGACAGGGAGCCTCTATGGCTACACCTTC. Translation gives CATSRVRTGSLYGYTF.